The sequence of this TCR beta chain was determined in a study of CD8 T cells in Susac syndrome. RNA totalling roughly 0.45 to 1 ug underwent reverse transcription with random hexamers. TCRdb re-called the immunoSEQ multiplex PCR reads through MiXCR, storing one row per CDR3 protein. This table has approximately 190,000 distinct CDR3 sequences, 95% appearing once. The CDR3 totals 14 residues. Germline values: CDR1 DFQATT, CDR2 SNEGSKA (reference sequence). V dropped 6 bases and J dropped 4 bases, with 16 bases sitting between them. Whole-study results and caveats: An acknowledgment was made by the study that its TCR sequencing and HLA analysis involved relatively few individuals.

As concerns this clonotype: The antigen is undetermined.

The sample taken for sequencing was CD8+ T cells from PBMCs. The TCR originated in a human donor with Susac syndrome. V usage is TRBV20-1 and J usage is TRBJ1-3, with a possible D match to TRBD1 (6 bases). DNA of the CDR3: TGCAGTGCCAGTACAGGGAGTTGGGGAAACACCATATATTTT. Encoded protein: CSASTGSWGNTIYF.